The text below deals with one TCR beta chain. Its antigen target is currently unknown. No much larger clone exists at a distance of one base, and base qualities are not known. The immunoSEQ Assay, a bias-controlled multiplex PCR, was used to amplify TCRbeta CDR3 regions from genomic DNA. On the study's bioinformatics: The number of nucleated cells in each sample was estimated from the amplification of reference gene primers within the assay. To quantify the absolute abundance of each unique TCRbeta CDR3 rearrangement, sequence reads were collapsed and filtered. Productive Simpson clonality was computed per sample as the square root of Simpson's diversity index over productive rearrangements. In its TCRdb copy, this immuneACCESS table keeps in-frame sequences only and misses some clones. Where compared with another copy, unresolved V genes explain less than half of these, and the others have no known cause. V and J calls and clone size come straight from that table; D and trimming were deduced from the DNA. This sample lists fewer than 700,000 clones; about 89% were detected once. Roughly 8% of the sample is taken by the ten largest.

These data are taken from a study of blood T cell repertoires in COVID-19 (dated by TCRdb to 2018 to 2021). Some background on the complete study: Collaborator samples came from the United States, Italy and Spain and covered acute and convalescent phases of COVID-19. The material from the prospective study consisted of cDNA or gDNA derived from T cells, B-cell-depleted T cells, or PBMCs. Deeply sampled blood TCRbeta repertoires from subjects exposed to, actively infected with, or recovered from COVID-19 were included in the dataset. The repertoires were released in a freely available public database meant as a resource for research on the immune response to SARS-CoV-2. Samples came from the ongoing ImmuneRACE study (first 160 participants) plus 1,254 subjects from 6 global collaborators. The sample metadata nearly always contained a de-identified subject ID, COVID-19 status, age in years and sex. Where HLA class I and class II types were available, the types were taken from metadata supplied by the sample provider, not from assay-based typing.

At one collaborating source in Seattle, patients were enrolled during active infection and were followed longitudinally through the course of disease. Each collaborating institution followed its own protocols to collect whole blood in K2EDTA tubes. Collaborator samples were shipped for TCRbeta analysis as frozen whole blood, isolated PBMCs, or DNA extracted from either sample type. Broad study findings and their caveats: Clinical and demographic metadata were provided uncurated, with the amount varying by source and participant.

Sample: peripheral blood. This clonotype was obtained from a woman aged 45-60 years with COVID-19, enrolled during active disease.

The nucleotide sequence is TGTGCCAGCACCCCCTATCGGGGGGCGAGCGAGCAGTACTTC. It translates as CASTPYRGASEQYF. The chain employs TRBV28 and TRBJ2-7; matching of 7 bases hints at TRBD2 as the D gene. CDR1 MDHEN and CDR2 SYDVKM are derived from the germline V gene. The CDR3 covers 14 residues, taking in both the cysteine and the phenylalanine. Just the 42-base CDR3 DNA is kept, in frame starting at base 1. V loses 7 bases of germline sequence and J loses 6 bases, and the interval between the two ends is 19 bases. The CDR3, completed at both ends by the reference TRBV28 and TRBJ2-7 genes, gives the full variable domain DVKVTQSSRYLVKRTGEKVFLECVQDMDHENMFWYRQDPGLGLRLIYFSYDVKMKEKGDIPEGYSVSREKKERFSLILESASTNQTSMYLCASTPYRGASEQYFGPGTRLTVT.